This record looks at one T cell receptor (beta chain) sequence and its context. The data stem from a study of blood T cell repertoires in COVID-19. This CDR3 region has 15 residues. The V and J ends lost 5 bases and 1 base, in that order; junction bases with no gene match: 7. Per germline, CDR1 MNHEY and CDR2 SVGEGT. How the authors handled the data: Amplified reference gene primers provided the basis for estimating nucleated cell counts. Only in-frame clones appear in the TCRdb table, and some are missing; sequencing was by immunoSEQ multiplex PCR. Clonal size and the V and J genes are those of that table, whereas D and trimming came from the DNA. The sample holds roughly 150,000 clones, about nine tenths seen once.

Specimen: peripheral blood. V usage is TRBV6-2 or TRBV6-3 and J usage is TRBJ1-1, with 7 bases that match TRBD1. The sequence derives from a woman aged 70-85 years with acute or convalescent COVID-19. The CDR3 nucleotides are TGTGCCAGCAGTCGTCGACAGGGCGCGAACACTGAAGCTTTCTTT. Its protein is CASSRRQGANTEAFF.